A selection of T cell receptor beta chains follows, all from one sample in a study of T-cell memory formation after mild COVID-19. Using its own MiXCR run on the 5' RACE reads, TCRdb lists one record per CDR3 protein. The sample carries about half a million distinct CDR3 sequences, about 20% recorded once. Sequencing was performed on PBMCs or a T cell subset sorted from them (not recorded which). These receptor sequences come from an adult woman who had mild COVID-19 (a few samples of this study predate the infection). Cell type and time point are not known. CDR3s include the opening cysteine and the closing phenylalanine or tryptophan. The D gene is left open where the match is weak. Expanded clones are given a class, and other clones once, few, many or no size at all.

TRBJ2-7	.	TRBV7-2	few	TGTGCCAGCAGCATCAGGGATTTCGACGAGCAGTACTTC	CASSIRDFDEQYF
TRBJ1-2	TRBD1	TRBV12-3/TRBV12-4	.	TGTGCCAGCAGCTCCTCCACGGACAGGGGGCCGAGAAACTATGGCTACACCTTC	CASSSSTDRGPRNYGYTF
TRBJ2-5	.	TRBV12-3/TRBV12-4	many	TGTGCCAGCAGTTCGCGGCAGGTCTTTGAGGAGACCCAGTACTTC	CASSSRQVFEETQYF
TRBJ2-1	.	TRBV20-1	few	TGCAGTGCTAGACCTCGAAACAGAGAATACAATGAGCAGTTCTTC	CSARPRNREYNEQFF
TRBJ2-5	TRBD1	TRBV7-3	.	TGTGCCAGCAGCCCGGACAGGGGCGGGGAGACCCAGTACTTC	CASSPDRGGETQYF
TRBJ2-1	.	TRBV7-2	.	TGTGCCAGCAGCTTAGAGCGGATTTACAATGAGCAGTTCTTC	CASSLERIYNEQFF
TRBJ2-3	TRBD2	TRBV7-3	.	TGTGCCAGCAGCTTGGGACTAGCGGACGAGGACACGCAGTATTTT	CASSLGLADEDTQYF
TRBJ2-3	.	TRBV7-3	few	TGTGCCAGCAGCGGGGGGCTAGTGACAGATACGCAGTATTTT	CASSGGLVTDTQYF
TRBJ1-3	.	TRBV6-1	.	TGTGCCAGCAGTGAAGCCGGGGGAGTCATATATTTT	CASSEAGGVIYF
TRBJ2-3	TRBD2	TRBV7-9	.	TGTGCCAGCAGCTTAGTACTGGCGGGGGCAGATACGCAGTATTTT	CASSLVLAGADTQYF
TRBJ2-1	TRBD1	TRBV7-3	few	TGTGCCAGCAGCTCTCCGGACAGGGGAAATGAGCAGTTCTTC	CASSSPDRGNEQFF
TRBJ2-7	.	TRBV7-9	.	TGTGCCAGCAGCTCCTTCGGTCTCTCCTACGAGCAGTACTTC	CASSSFGLSYEQYF
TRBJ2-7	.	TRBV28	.	TGTGCCAGCAGTTTCCCCCGGACAAGGGAGCAGTACTTC	CASSFPRTREQYF
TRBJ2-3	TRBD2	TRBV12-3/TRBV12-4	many	TGTGCCAGTAAACTAGCGGGGGGCCCCACAGATACGCAGTATTTT	CASKLAGGPTDTQYF
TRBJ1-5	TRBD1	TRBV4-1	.	TGCGCCAGCAGCCAAGATCCCCCGAGAACAGGGGTCGTACAGCCCCAGCATTTT	CASSQDPPRTGVVQPQHF
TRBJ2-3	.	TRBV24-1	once	TGTGCCACCAGGGATCGAGATACGCAGTATTTT	CATRDRDTQYF
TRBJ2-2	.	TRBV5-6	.	TGTGCCAGCAGCGTGGGACCCTCAGGTAGCACCGGGGAGCTGTTTTTT	CASSVGPSGSTGELFF
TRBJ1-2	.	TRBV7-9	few	TGTGCCAGCAGCTTATCAGGGATCTACTATGGCTACACCTTC	CASSLSGIYYGYTF
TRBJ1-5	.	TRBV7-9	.	TGTGCCAGCAGCTTCCAGGGACAGCCCCAGCATTTT	CASSFQGQPQHF
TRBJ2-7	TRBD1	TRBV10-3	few	TGTGCCATCAGTAATGGGACAGGGGGGGTCCACGAGCAGTACTTC	CAISNGTGGVHEQYF
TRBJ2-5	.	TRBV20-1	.	TGCAGTGCTAGTGTGCTAGCCAGGTTTAAGACCCAGTACTTC	CSASVLARFKTQYF
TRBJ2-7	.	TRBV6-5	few	TGTGCCAGCAGTTACGTCAGGAGCTCCTACGAGCAGTACTTC	CASSYVRSSYEQYF
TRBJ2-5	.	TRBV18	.	TGTGCCAGCTCACCCAGGGTCGATCGCCAAGAGACCCAGTACTTC	CASSPRVDRQETQYF
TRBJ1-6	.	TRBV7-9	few	TGTGCCAGCAGCTTCACAAGCTCCTATAATTCACCCCTCCACTTT	CASSFTSSYNSPLHF
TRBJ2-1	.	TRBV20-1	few	TGCAGTGCTAGAGACGGAACCTCCTACAATGAGCAGTTCTTC	CSARDGTSYNEQFF
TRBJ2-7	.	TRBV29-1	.	TGCAGCGTTGAAGTCATACAGGGACCCTCTAACGAGCAGTACTTC	CSVEVIQGPSNEQYF
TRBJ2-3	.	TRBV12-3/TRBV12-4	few	TGTGCCAGCAGCTTACAGGGTACCACAGATACGCAGTATTTT	CASSLQGTTDTQYF
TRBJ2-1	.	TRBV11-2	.	TGTGCCAGCAGCGCGGGACAGAGGCCCTACAATGAGCAGTTCTTC	CASSAGQRPYNEQFF
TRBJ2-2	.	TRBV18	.	TGTGCCAGCAAGTATGCCGGGGTATTACACACCGGGGAGCTGTTTTTT	CASKYAGVLHTGELFF
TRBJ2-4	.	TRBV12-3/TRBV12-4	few	TGTGCCAGCACTCCAGGGTTCTTATCCAAAAACATTCAGTACTTC	CASTPGFLSKNIQYF
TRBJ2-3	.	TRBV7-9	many	TGTGCCAGCAGCTTAGGGCTGGTGTACGATACGCAGTATTTT	CASSLGLVYDTQYF
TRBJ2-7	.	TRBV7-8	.	TGTGCCAGCAGCCCTATTTTTGATTCCGCGGCCTACGAGCAGTACTTC	CASSPIFDSAAYEQYF
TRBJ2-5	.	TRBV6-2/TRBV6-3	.	TGTGCCAGCAGGACTAATGGCCAAGAGACCCAGTACTTC	CASRTNGQETQYF
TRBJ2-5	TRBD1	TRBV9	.	TGTGCCAGCAGCGCAGGGGGAACAGAGACCCAGTACTTC	CASSAGGTETQYF
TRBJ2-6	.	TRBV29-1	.	TGCAGCGTTGAGGGGGGCTCTGGGGCCAACGTCCTGACTTTC	CSVEGGSGANVLTF
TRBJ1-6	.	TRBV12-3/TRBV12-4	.	TGTGCCAGCAGTCCTAGGGGCCCAGGGACTAATTCACCCCTCCACTTT	CASSPRGPGTNSPLHF